These 15 T cell receptor beta chains came from one sample sequenced in a study of cytomegalovirus exposure and HLA in healthy donors. TCRdb's table, derived via immunoSEQ multiplex PCR, lists solely in-frame clones and lacks some. In the table there are about 330,000 clones, 75% to 90% of which are singletons. The sequencing sample was made of PBMCs. The origin of the receptors is a woman in her 30s in good health and CMV-seropositive.

This clone was counted once. This chain links TRBV6-5 with TRBJ1-3; 7 nucleotides line up with TRBD1. This CDR3 contains 15 residues. Germline V CDR1 and CDR2: MNHEY, SVGAGI. Germline trimming cut 7 bases from V and 0 bases from J; bases unmatched to any gene: 6. CDR3 in amino acids: CASILTGSSGNTIYF. The CDR3 bases are TGTGCCAGCATTTTGACAGGGAGCTCTGGAAACACCATATATTTT.

This clone showed up many times. The sample contains more than one DNA sequence encoding this CDR3. The chain joins TRBV9 to TRBJ2-3; D call uncertain. Germline V CDR1 and CDR2: SGDLS, YYNGEE. The V and J ends lost 0 bases and 0 bases respectively, with 5 bases between them. The CDR3 runs to 14 residues. The CDR3 DNA is TGTGCCAGCAGCGTAGAGGGAAGCACAGATACGCAGTATTTT. The encoded protein is CASSVEGSTDTQYF. Based on the CDR3 plus reference TRBV9 and TRBJ2-3, the full variable domain is DSGVTQTPKHLITATGQRVTLRCSPRSGDLSVYWYQQSLDQGLQFLIQYYNGEERAKGNILERFSAQQFPDLHSELNLSSLELGDSALYFCASSVEGSTDTQYFGPGTRLTVL.

The rearrangement joins TRBV7-8 to TRBJ1-1; D is unresolved. The V end was cut by 5 bases, the J end by 1 base, with 5 bases between. The CDR3 has 12 residues. Germline-derived CDR1 and CDR2 are SGHVS and FQNEAQ. DNA of the CDR3: TGTGCCAGCAGCCTTCAGAACACTGAAGCTTTCTTT. It translates to CASSLQNTEAFF.

The genes are TRBV27 and TRBJ2-1; 10 bases are shared with TRBD2. The length of the CDR3 is 19 residues. V lost 8 bases, J lost 0 bases, and 16 bases stayed unmatched. The V gene's germline CDR1 is MNHEY and CDR2 SMNVEV (reference sequence). The CDR3 reads CASGARGLAGASSYNEQFF. The CDR3 bases are TGTGCCAGCGGTGCGCGAGGGCTAGCGGGAGCGAGCTCCTACAATGAGCAGTTCTTC.

J is TRBJ1-2 and V is TRBV29-1, with a tentative D call TRBD1 (5 bases). The CDR3 is made up of 13 amino acids. V gave up 4 bases and J gave up 2 bases, with 11 bases separating them. CDR1 is SQVTM and CDR2 is ANQGSEA in the germline V gene. The CDR3 nucleotides read TGCAGCGTTGGGGGGAAATCAAACTATGGCTACACCTTC. This gives the protein CSVGGKSNYGYTF.

The chain couples TRBV5-1 to TRBJ1-4; 9 bases are a match to TRBD1. The germline V gene has CDR1 SGHRS and CDR2 YFSETQ. With 3 bases clipped from V and 5 bases from J, the junction kept 11 bases outside the gene matches. The CDR3 has 17 amino acids. CDR3 in DNA: TGCGCCAGCAGCTCGGGGGGACAGGGAGGGAACAATGAAAAACTGTTTTTT. It specifies CASSSGGQGGNNEKLFF. The whole variable domain, remainder taken from reference TRBV5-1 and TRBJ1-4, is KAGVTQTPRYLIKTRGQQVTLSCSPISGHRSVSWYQQTPGQGLQFLFEYFSETQRNKGNFPGRFSGRQFSNSRSEMNVSTLELGDSALYLCASSSGGQGGNNEKLFFGSGTQLSVL.

The V call is TRBV9, the J call TRBJ2-1; D ambiguous. Per the germline V gene, CDR1 is SGDLS and CDR2 is YYNGEE. V lost 3 bases, J lost 5 bases, and 18 bases lay in between. The length of the CDR3 is 16 residues. The CDR3 sequence: CASSARRERRNNEQFF. As DNA, the CDR3 is TGTGCCAGCAGCGCCCGCAGAGAACGACGGAACAATGAGCAGTTCTTC. Looking up the rest from reference TRBV9 and TRBJ2-1 gives the full variable domain: DSGVTQTPKHLITATGQRVTLRCSPRSGDLSVYWYQQSLDQGLQFLIQYYNGEERAKGNILERFSAQQFPDLHSELNLSSLELGDSALYFCASSARRERRNNEQFFGPGTRLTVL.

This chain links TRBV5-6 with TRBJ2-7; 7 nucleotides agree with TRBD1. The CDR3 totals 13 residues. CDR1 SGHDT and CDR2 YYEEEE come from the germline V gene. J gave up 3 bases and V 1 base, and 1 base lay outside the gene matches. In DNA form, the CDR3 reads TGTGCCAGCAGCTTGCCAGGGGGCTACGAGCAGTACTTC. Its protein product is CASSLPGGYEQYF.

With respect to this clone: A junction end diverges from the germline sequence, so it may reflect a read error. CDR3 DNA sequence: TGTGCCAGCAGCCGACCGGGACAGGCTAATTATGGCTACACCTTC. Translated, it gives CASSRPGQANYGYTF. The genes are TRBV7-2 and TRBJ1-2; 8 bases line up with TRBD1. The CDR3 is 15 residues long. CDR1 is SGHTA, CDR2 FQGNSA, per germline.

V is TRBV4-2 and J is TRBJ2-7; 9 bases agree with TRBD1. The CDR3 loop spans 15 amino acids. Looked up from germline, CDR1 is LGHNA and CDR2 is YNFKEQ. V gave up 4 bases and J gave up 2 bases; unmatched junction bases: 6. DNA of the CDR3: TGTGCCAGCAGCCTCCCGGGACAGGGAACCTACGAGCAGTACTTC. Protein sequence: CASSLPGQGTYEQYF.

About this clone: The junction departs from germline at one end; a sequencing error may be responsible. The chain recombines TRBV2 with TRBJ2-7; 12 nucleotides align to TRBD2. This CDR3 region has 15 residues. Germline CDR1 reads SNHLY; CDR2 reads FYNNEI. This CDR3 reads CASSELSTSGGPYIF. The CDR3 nucleotides read TGTGCCAGCAGTGAACTTTCAACTAGCGGGGGGCCGTATATCTTC.

The chain carries TRBV15 and TRBJ2-1; 9 bases line up with TRBD2. The CDR3 has 15 residues. J was trimmed by 5 bases and V by 6 bases; bases with no gene match: 8. Germline loops: CDR1 LNHNV, CDR2 YYDKDF (reference sequence). Here the CDR3 DNA reads TGTGCCACCAGTGGGGTTTTAGCGGGAGACAATGAGCAGTTCTTC. Encoded protein: CATSGVLAGDNEQFF.

The chain joins TRBV10-2 to TRBJ2-7; the D is unclear. Germline values: CDR1 WSHSY, CDR2 SAAADI. The CDR3 is 16 amino acids. Trimming shortened V by 3 bases and J by 1 base, and 16 bases separated the two germline ends. In DNA form, the CDR3 reads TGCGCCAGCAGTGATCAAAGGGTCAGAGCTTCCTACGAGCAGTACTTC. Its translation is CASSDQRVRASYEQYF.

The genes are TRBV7-6 and TRBJ1-1; 7 positions match TRBD1. There are 16 residues in the CDR3. Germline-derived CDR1 and CDR2 are SGHVS and FNYEAQ. The junction had 7 bases not matched to a gene; V was cut back by 0 bases and J by 3 bases. The CDR3 sequence: CASSLAAGGFDTEAFF. CDR3 bases: TGTGCCAGCAGCTTAGCGGCAGGGGGATTTGACACTGAAGCTTTCTTT.

This chain joins TRBV15 and TRBJ2-7, with 12 bases identical to TRBD1. Germline assignment: CDR1 LNHNV and CDR2 YYDKDF (reference sequence). This CDR3 has 13 residues. Unmatched junction bases numbered 1, after V lost 5 bases and J lost 5 bases. In DNA form, the CDR3 reads TGTGCCACCAGCGGGACAGGGGGCGACGAGCAGTACTTC. Translating it yields CATSGTGGDEQYF.